These 7 T cell receptor beta chains were all obtained from the same sample, sequenced in a study of cytomegalovirus exposure and HLA in healthy donors. Vbeta (60) and Jbeta (13) primers were used in the PCR. Sequencing used immunoSEQ multiplex PCR; TCRdb keeps in-frame clones, though not all of them. The sample holds 140,000 to 150,000 clones, around 79% seen once. The sample was PBMCs. The receptors stem from a woman in her thirties or forties in good health and CMV-seropositive.

The CDR3 region is CASSDLGTGISYTF. The CDR3 DNA sequence: TGTGCCAGCAGTGATTTAGGGACAGGAATCAGCTACACCTTC. The chain employs TRBV2 and TRBJ1-2, with 8 bases fitting TRBD1. Unmatched junction bases numbered 9, after V lost 3 bases and J lost 9 bases. There are 14 residues in the CDR3. Per germline, CDR1 SNHLY and CDR2 FYNNEI.

This clone has a handful of counts. V usage is TRBV2 and J usage is TRBJ1-1; maybe TRBD1 (6 bases). Germline assignment: CDR1 SNHLY and CDR2 FYNNEI. V was trimmed by 7 bases and J by 1 base, leaving 13 bases between them. CDR3 size: 14 residues. The CDR3 spells CASKSWGPNTEAFF. CDR3 in DNA: TGTGCCAGCAAGTCATGGGGGCCGAACACTGAAGCTTTCTTT.

This chain links TRBV9 with TRBJ2-7; TRBD2 agrees at 13 bases. Trimming removed 0 bases from V and 4 bases from J; junction bases left unmatched: 13. The CDR3 contains 19 residues. Germline loops: CDR1 SGDLS, CDR2 YYNGEE. CDR3 region: CASSVEPVTSGGARYEQYF. The CDR3 nucleotides are TGTGCCAGCAGCGTAGAACCGGTTACTAGCGGGGGGGCCAGATACGAGCAGTACTTC. Full variable domain (missing parts from reference TRBV9 and TRBJ2-7): DSGVTQTPKHLITATGQRVTLRCSPRSGDLSVYWYQQSLDQGLQFLIQYYNGEERAKGNILERFSAQQFPDLHSELNLSSLELGDSALYFCASSVEPVTSGGARYEQYFGPGTRLTVT.

The CDR3 is CASSPITVMNTEAFF. As DNA, the CDR3 is TGTGCCAGCTCACCAATCACTGTGATGAACACTGAAGCTTTCTTT. The V and J genes are TRBV18 and TRBJ1-1, with D uncertain. This CDR3 has 15 residues. V lost 2 bases, J lost 0 bases, and 10 bases lay in between. Germline lookup yields CDR1 KGHSH and CDR2 LQKENI.

V gene TRBV7-3 combines with J gene TRBJ1-2, with D unresolved. The germline gives CDR1 SGHTA, CDR2 FQGTGA. Trimming removed 1 base at V and 2 bases at J, with 8 bases between. The CDR3 is 14 amino acids. The CDR3 DNA reads TGTGCCAGCAGCTTAATCCCAGGCAACTATGGCTACACCTTC. It codes for CASSLIPGNYGYTF.

The chain combines TRBV28 with TRBJ1-5; no clear D. CDR1 and CDR2 (germline): MDHEN, SYDVKM. V was shortened by 1 base and J by 8 bases, with 12 bases between the two germline ends. This CDR3 region has 14 residues. The CDR3 reads CASSLFVRYEPQHF. The CDR3 region has the DNA TGTGCCAGCAGTTTATTCGTCAGGTATGAGCCCCAGCATTTT.

This clone was observed a few times. The chain uses TRBV2 and TRBJ1-1; tentative D call: TRBD1 (6 bases). V gave up 9 bases and J gave up 2 bases, with 19 bases separating them. The germline V gene encodes CDR1 SNHLY and CDR2 FYNNEI. There are 15 residues in the CDR3. Here the CDR3 reads CASKDRLAGNTEAFF. CDR3 DNA sequence: TGTGCCAGTAAAGACAGGCTAGCGGGAAACACTGAAGCTTTCTTT. The variable domain in full, with the rest retrieved from reference TRBV2 and TRBJ1-1, is EPEVTQTPSHQVTQMGQEVILRCVPISNHLYFYWYRQILGQKVEFLVSFYNNEISEKSEIFDDQFSVERPDGSNFTLKIRSTKLEDSAMYFCASKDRLAGNTEAFFGQGTRLTVV.